The 26 T cell receptor beta chains reported below all come from one sample, sequenced in a study of blood T cell repertoires in COVID-19. The table came from immunoSEQ multiplex PCR; TCRdb's copy has only in-frame clones and leaves some out. The sample has about 250,000 clones; approximately 90% are singletons. The sequencing input was peripheral blood. The receptors stem from a man aged 30 to 45 with acute or convalescent COVID-19.

The chain joins TRBV7-2 to TRBJ2-3; 9 positions match TRBD2. There are 15 residues in the CDR3. Trimming took 5 bases from V and 1 from J; bases not matched to a gene: 4. Germline V gives CDR1 SGHTA, CDR2 FQGNSA. Here the CDR3 reads CASSALAGGTDTQYF. The CDR3 DNA reads TGTGCCAGCAGCGCCTTAGCGGGGGGCACAGATACGCAGTATTTT.

The chain couples TRBV4-1 to TRBJ2-1; 8 nucleotides agree with TRBD2. Per germline, CDR1 MGHRA and CDR2 YSYEKL. The junction had 6 bases not matched to a gene; V was cut back by 0 bases and J by 8 bases. The CDR3 sequence is 15 residues long. CDR3: CASSQEGGRIYEQFF. CDR3 bases: TGCGCCAGCAGCCAAGAAGGCGGGAGGATTTATGAGCAGTTCTTC.

The rearrangement joins TRBV19 to TRBJ2-5; possible D gene TRBD1, 5 bases. The V end was cut by 9 bases, the J end by 4 bases, with 15 bases between. This CDR3 is built from 13 residues. Germline assignment: CDR1 LNHDA and CDR2 SQIVND (reference sequence). CDR3 region: CARARRARETQYF. The DNA of the CDR3 is TGTGCCAGGGCTCGCAGGGCTAGAGAGACCCAGTACTTC.

The rearrangement links TRBV7-6 to TRBJ1-5; D may be TRBD1 (6 bases). This CDR3 has 15 residues. Trimming removed 3 bases at V and 1 base at J, with 10 bases between. Germline V gene data show CDR1 as SGHVS and CDR2 as FNYEAQ. The CDR3 protein is CASSFQQGSNQPQHF. CDR3 DNA: TGTGCCAGCAGCTTTCAACAGGGAAGCAATCAGCCCCAGCATTTT.

The chain employs TRBV28 and TRBJ1-5; possible D gene TRBD1, 5 bases. Trimming removed 7 bases from V and 4 bases from J, with 14 bases in between. There are 14 residues in the CDR3. Germline loops: CDR1 MDHEN, CDR2 SYDVKM. In nucleotides, the CDR3 is TGTGCCAGCATCCGCTCACAGGTAAATCAGCCCCAGCATTTT. Translation: CASIRSQVNQPQHF. Full variable domain (remainder filled in from reference TRBV28 and TRBJ1-5): DVKVTQSSRYLVKRTGEKVFLECVQDMDHENMFWYRQDPGLGLRLIYFSYDVKMKEKGDIPEGYSVSREKKERFSLILESASTNQTSMYLCASIRSQVNQPQHFGDGTRLSIL.

The CDR3 reads CASSFYYGQGAGAKNIQYF. CDR3 coding DNA: TGTGCCAGCAGTTTCTATTACGGACAGGGGGCTGGGGCCAAAAACATTCAGTACTTC. V usage is TRBV28 and J usage is TRBJ2-4; 11 positions agree with TRBD1. This CDR3 is built from 19 residues. V lost 3 bases, J lost 1 base, and 11 bases stayed unmatched. Looked up from germline, CDR1 is MDHEN and CDR2 is SYDVKM.

The chain has TRBV19 and TRBJ1-6, with no clear D. There are 15 residues in the CDR3. Germline V gene sequence: CDR1 LNHDA, CDR2 SQIVND (reference sequence). The V gene lost 3 bases and the J gene lost 7 bases, with 13 bases spanning the gap. The CDR3 bases are TGTGCCAGTAGTATCAAGGAGGGATTAAATTCACCCCTCCACTTT. This gives the protein CASSIKEGLNSPLHF.

This chain uses TRBV28 with TRBJ1-1; the D gene is possibly TRBD1 (5 bases). The germline V and J ends were trimmed by 2 bases and 0 bases, with 10 bases remaining between them. CDR3 size: 15 residues. CDR1 MDHEN and CDR2 SYDVKM come from the germline V gene. The CDR3 region is CASSLAGPLNTEAFF. The CDR3 DNA follows: TGTGCCAGCAGTTTAGCGGGACCACTGAACACTGAAGCTTTCTTT.

The J gene is TRBJ2-3, the V gene TRBV2; TRBD2 might be the D (5 bases). The CDR3 is 16 residues long. Germline CDR1 SNHLY, CDR2 FYNNEI. V was trimmed by 2 bases and J by 2 bases, leaving 14 bases between them. CDR3 DNA: TGTGCCAGCAGTGAAAGTTTGTCGAGGGACACAGATACGCAGTATTTT. It yields the protein CASSESLSRDTDTQYF.

The chain carries TRBV27 and TRBJ2-7, with 10 positions matching TRBD1. The CDR3 is 14 residues long. The germline V gene encodes CDR1 MNHEY and CDR2 SMNVEV (reference sequence). V lost 3 bases and J lost 7; bases outside the gene matches: 6. This CDR3 reads CASSFGTGVQEQYF. CDR3 nucleotide sequence: TGTGCCAGCAGTTTTGGGACAGGGGTTCAAGAGCAGTACTTC.

The CDR3 is CASSLEGTANTGELFF. In nucleotides, the CDR3 is TGTGCCAGCAGCTTGGAGGGGACTGCGAACACCGGGGAGCTGTTTTTT. V is TRBV5-4 and J is TRBJ2-2; tentatively, D is TRBD2 (6 bases). CDR1 SGHNT and CDR2 YYREEE come from the germline V gene (reference sequence). Deletions cut 0 bases from V and 0 bases from J, with 9 bases between. The CDR3 is made up of 16 amino acids. Drawing the rest from reference TRBV5-4 and TRBJ2-2, the complete variable domain is ETGVTQSPTHLIKTRGQQVTLRCSSQSGHNTVSWYQQALGQGPQFIFQYYREEENGRGNFPPRFSGLQFPNYSSELNVNALELDDSALYLCASSLEGTANTGELFFGEGSRLTVL.

The CDR3 DNA follows: TGTGCCAGCATGAAATGGCGGGACTACAATGAGCAGTTCTTC. Translated, it gives CASMKWRDYNEQFF. The gene calls are TRBV28 and TRBJ2-1; D perhaps matches TRBD2 (6 bases). V lost 7 bases and J lost 3, with 13 bases in between. Per the germline V gene, CDR1 is MDHEN and CDR2 is SYDVKM. The CDR3 has 14 residues.

This chain uses TRBV10-2 with TRBJ2-5; D is perhaps TRBD2 (5 bases). Trimming removed 7 bases at V and 5 bases at J, with 8 bases between. This CDR3 has 11 amino acids. The germline V gene has CDR1 WSHSY and CDR2 SAAADI. The CDR3 spells CASTRGETQYF. In DNA, the CDR3 is TGCGCCAGCACAAGAGGGGAGACCCAGTACTTC.

The chain combines TRBV5-4 with TRBJ1-1; D is unresolved. CDR1 and CDR2 (germline): SGHNT, YYREEE (reference sequence). V lost 6 bases and J lost 1, with 10 bases in between. CDR3 length: 13 amino acids. CDR3 residues: CASTPERNTEAFF. CDR3 DNA: TGTGCCAGCACCCCTGAGCGGAACACTGAAGCTTTCTTT.

The J gene is TRBJ2-7, the V gene TRBV6-5, with 9 bases lining up with TRBD1. Germline CDR1 MNHEY, CDR2 SVGAGI. V was clipped by 6 bases and J by 2 bases; unmatched bases: 5. The CDR3 runs 14 residues. CDR3 nucleotides: TGTGCCAGCAGAACCGGGACAGGGACCTACGAGCAGTACTTC. It translates to CASRTGTGTYEQYF.

This sequence joins TRBV25-1 and TRBJ2-5; D remains ambiguous. There are 14 residues in the CDR3. The germline V and J ends were trimmed by 5 bases and 0 bases, with 10 bases remaining between them. Germline CDR1 is MGHDK and CDR2 is SYGVNS. CDR3 residues: CASSISRNQETQYF. Here the CDR3 DNA reads TGTGCCAGCAGTATATCCAGAAACCAAGAGACCCAGTACTTC.

The chain uses TRBV7-9 and TRBJ2-2, with D possibly being TRBD2 (5 bases). Germline loops: CDR1 SEHNR, CDR2 FQNEAQ (reference sequence). The CDR3 is made up of 15 amino acids. Trimming shortened V by 8 bases and J by 1 base, and 14 bases separated the two germline ends. The CDR3 DNA sequence: TGTGCCAGCGGACGGGGAGAAGTGAACACCGGGGAGCTGTTTTTT. It codes for CASGRGEVNTGELFF.

The chain is built from TRBV6-5 and TRBJ1-3, with D uncertain. V lost 0 bases to trimming and J lost 0 bases, with 9 bases between them. The CDR3 extends over 16 amino acids. Germline CDR1 MNHEY, CDR2 SVGAGI. The CDR3 region has the DNA TGTGCCAGCAGTTACTCGGGCGCAACCTCTGGAAACACCATATATTTT. It translates to CASSYSGATSGNTIYF.

V gene TRBV5-1 combines with J gene TRBJ2-5; D is possibly TRBD2 (5 bases). The CDR3 runs 16 residues. CDR1 SGHRS and CDR2 YFSETQ come from the germline V gene. V shed 0 bases and J shed 0 bases, with 12 bases lying between them. CDR3 sequence (DNA): TGCGCCAGCAGCTTGGTACGGGGATACAACCAAGAGACCCAGTACTTC. It translates to CASSLVRGYNQETQYF.

The chain joins TRBV5-4 to TRBJ1-5, with unresolved D. The germline V gene encodes CDR1 SGHNT and CDR2 YYREEE (reference sequence). The CDR3 length is 13 residues. The V and J ends lost 4 bases and 4 bases respectively, with 9 bases between them. The CDR3 sequence is CASSREGNQPQHF. The CDR3 DNA sequence: TGTGCCAGCAGCCGGGAAGGGAATCAGCCCCAGCATTTT.

As DNA, the CDR3 is TGTGCCAGTAGGACTCGCGGCACAGATACGCAGTATTTT. Protein sequence: CASRTRGTDTQYF. This chain links TRBV19 with TRBJ2-3; D unclear. The V end lost 6 bases, the J end lost 1 base, and 8 bases lay between the germline ends. Germline V gene sequence: CDR1 LNHDA, CDR2 SQIVND (reference sequence). The CDR3 sequence is 13 residues long.

This clone was counted only a few times. The J gene is TRBJ1-2, the V gene TRBV7-2; D ambiguous. Germline assignment: CDR1 SGHTA and CDR2 FQGNSA. CDR3 length equals 14 residues. V dropped 2 bases and J dropped 6 bases, with 13 bases sitting between them. The CDR3 coding sequence is TGTGCCAGCAGCTTATACCGGGGAAGGGATGGCTACACCTTC. It codes for CASSLYRGRDGYTF.

The rearrangement joins TRBV5-1 to TRBJ1-5; possible D gene TRBD1, 5 bases. Trimming took off 4 bases at V and 6 bases at J, with 17 bases between the two ends. The V gene's germline CDR1 is SGHRS and CDR2 YFSETQ. The CDR3 covers 15 residues. The CDR3 DNA follows: TGCGCCAGCAGCCCAGGGTTAGCTGTAGGTCAGCCCCAGCATTTT. This translates into CASSPGLAVGQPQHF.

The chain recombines TRBV7-3 with TRBJ1-5; D remains unclear. Germline assignment: CDR1 SGHTA and CDR2 FQGTGA. CDR3 length: 13 residues. Trimming stripped 5 bases from V and 4 bases from J, with 9 bases between. The CDR3: CASSPGVNQPQHF. CDR3 bases: TGTGCCAGCAGCCCGGGAGTTAATCAGCCCCAGCATTTT.

The V call is TRBV7-8, the J call TRBJ1-5; 8 bases fit TRBD1. This CDR3 region has 18 residues. V gave up 5 bases and J gave up 0 bases; unmatched junction bases: 12. In germline, CDR1 is SGHVS, CDR2 FQNEAQ. Here the CDR3 reads CASSTATGGGYSNQPQHF. As DNA, the CDR3 is TGTGCCAGCAGCACTGCAACAGGGGGGGGGTATAGCAATCAGCCCCAGCATTTT.

V gene TRBV7-3 combines with J gene TRBJ2-6; 9 positions agree with TRBD2. The CDR3 covers 17 residues. Germline V gene sequence: CDR1 SGHTA, CDR2 FQGTGA. Trimming removed 4 bases from V and 0 bases from J; junction bases left unmatched: 4. The CDR3 sequence: CASSSSAGGSGANVLTF. The CDR3 bases are TGTGCCAGCAGCTCATCAGCGGGGGGCTCTGGGGCCAACGTCCTGACTTTC.